This TCR beta chain was sequenced during a study of cytomegalovirus exposure and HLA in healthy donors. Across the whole study: HLA-typed donors contributed approximately 92 million unique TCRs, which were held in an early data release.

Comments on this clone: Antigen: not known.

General observations from the study: Segments of the TCR beta V type were, in most cases, productive about 87% or about 30% of the time in an earlier analysis. Researchers reported in a later analysis that common viral pathogens appeared linked to several top clusters.

The primer mix had 60 Vbeta and 13 Jbeta primers. Clones were read by immunoSEQ multiplex PCR, and TCRdb kept only the in-frame ones, dropping some. The sample has some 140,000 clones, 73% seen once. The V gene's germline CDR1 is LNHDA and CDR2 SQIVND (reference sequence). The CDR3 sequence is 17 residues long. V was pared by 3 bases and J by 6 bases, with 11 bases of the junction left unmatched. The J gene is TRBJ2-1, the V gene TRBV19; 10 nucleotides agree with TRBD2. Input material: PBMCs. The clonotype originates from a woman in her forties in good health and CMV-seronegative. The CDR3 loop reads CASSILGSGGLRNEQFF. In DNA, the CDR3 is TGTGCCAGTAGTATTCTTGGTAGCGGGGGGTTGCGCAATGAGCAGTTCTTC.